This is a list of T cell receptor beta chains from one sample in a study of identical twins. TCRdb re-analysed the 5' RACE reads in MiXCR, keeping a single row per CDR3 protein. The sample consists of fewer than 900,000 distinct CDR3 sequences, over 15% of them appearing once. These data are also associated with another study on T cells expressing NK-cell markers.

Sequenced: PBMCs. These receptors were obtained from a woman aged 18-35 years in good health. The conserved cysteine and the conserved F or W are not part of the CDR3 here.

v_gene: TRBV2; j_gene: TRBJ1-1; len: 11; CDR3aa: ASSEDRAAEAF
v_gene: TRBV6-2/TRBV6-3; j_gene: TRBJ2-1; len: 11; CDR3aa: ASKGNSYNEQF
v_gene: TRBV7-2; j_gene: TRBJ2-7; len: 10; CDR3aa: ASSTRTSEQY
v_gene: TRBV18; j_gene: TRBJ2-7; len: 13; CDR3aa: ASSPGERSSYEQY
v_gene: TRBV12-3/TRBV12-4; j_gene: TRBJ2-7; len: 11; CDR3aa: ATQRGGTYEQY
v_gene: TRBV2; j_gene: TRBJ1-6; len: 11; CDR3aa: ASTAGPNSPLH
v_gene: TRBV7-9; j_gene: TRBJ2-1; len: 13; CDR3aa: ASSTWTSGNFEQF
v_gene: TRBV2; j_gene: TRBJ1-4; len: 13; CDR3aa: ASSEAGRVGEKLF
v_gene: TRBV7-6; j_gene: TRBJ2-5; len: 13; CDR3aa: ASSPGTGGWETQY
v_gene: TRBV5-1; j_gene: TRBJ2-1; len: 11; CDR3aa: ASSLNSGNEQF
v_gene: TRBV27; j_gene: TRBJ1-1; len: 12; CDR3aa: ASSFVAGNTEAF
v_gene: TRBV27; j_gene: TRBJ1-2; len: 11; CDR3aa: ASSFNRANGYT
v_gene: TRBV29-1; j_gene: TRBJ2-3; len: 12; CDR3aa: SGFGTSGGDTQY
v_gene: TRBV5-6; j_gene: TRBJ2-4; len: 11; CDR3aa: ASRLGREDIQY
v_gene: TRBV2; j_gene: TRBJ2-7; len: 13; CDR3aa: ASSRSSGNGYEQY
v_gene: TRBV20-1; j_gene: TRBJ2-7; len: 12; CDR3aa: SAREGWGGYEQY
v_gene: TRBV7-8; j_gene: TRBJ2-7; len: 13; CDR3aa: ACKPGVAGTYEQY
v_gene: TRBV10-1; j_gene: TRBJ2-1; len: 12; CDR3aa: ASSETAPYNEQF
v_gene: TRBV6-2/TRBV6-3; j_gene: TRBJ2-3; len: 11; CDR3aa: ASNRFPTDTQY
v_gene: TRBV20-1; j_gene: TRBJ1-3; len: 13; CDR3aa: SAFSVDGSGNTIY
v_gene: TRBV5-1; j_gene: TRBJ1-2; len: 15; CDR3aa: ASSLDRTGRLNYGYT
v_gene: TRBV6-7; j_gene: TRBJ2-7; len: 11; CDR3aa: ASTATRHDEQY
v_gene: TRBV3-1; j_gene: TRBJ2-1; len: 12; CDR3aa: ASSQAAGVDKQF
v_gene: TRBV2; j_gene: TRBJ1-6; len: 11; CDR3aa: ASSEGGNSPLH
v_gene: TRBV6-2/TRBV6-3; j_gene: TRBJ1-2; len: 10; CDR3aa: ASSYQNYGYT
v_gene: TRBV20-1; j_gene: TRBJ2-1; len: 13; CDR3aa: SAGTSGRFGNEQF
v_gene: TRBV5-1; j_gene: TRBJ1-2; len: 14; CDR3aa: ASSLASSSSNYGYT
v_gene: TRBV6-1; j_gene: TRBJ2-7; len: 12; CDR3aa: ASSQQTGAYEQY
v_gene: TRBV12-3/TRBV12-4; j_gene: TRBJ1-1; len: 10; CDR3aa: ASSFRDISAF
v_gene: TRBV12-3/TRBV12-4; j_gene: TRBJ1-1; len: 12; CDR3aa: ASSYSGTGAVAF
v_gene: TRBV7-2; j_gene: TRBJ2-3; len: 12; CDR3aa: ASITGAGVGTQY
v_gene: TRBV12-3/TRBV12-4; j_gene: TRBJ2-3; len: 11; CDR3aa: ASSFGFRDTQY
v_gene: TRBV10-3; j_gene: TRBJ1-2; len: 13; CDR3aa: AISESSGARYGYT
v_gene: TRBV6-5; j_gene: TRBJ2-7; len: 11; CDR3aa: ASSYGTGAEQY
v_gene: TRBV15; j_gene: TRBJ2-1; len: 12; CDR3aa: ATSARQGYNEQF
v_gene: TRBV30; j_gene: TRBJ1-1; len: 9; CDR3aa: AWSWVGVAF
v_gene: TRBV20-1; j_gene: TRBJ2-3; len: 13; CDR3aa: SAFGTSGATDTQY
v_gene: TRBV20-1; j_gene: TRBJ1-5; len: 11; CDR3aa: SARLGGNQPQH
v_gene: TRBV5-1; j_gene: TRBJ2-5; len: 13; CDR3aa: ASSPLALPVETQY
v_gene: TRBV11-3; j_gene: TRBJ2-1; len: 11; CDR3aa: ASSRRDREEQF
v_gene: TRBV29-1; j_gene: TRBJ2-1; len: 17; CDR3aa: SVEGGAKGGTSSYNEQF
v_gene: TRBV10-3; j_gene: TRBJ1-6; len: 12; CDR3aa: AISERQGGSPLH
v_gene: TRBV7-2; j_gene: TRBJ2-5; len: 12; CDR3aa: ASSSTGYRETQY
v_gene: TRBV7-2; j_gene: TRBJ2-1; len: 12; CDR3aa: ASSPRPVSDEQF
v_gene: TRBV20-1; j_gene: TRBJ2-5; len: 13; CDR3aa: SARDPAGGPETQY